Sequencing of this TCR delta chain was carried out in a study of gamma-delta T cells after stem cell transplantation (TCRdb year 2016). This clone has just a few counts. Its cognate antigen has yet to be identified. A much larger clone differs by one base, so this may be a read error. This same CDR3 is encoded by further DNA sequences in the sample. Relative to germline, V is 0 bases shorter and J is 4 bases shorter, with 17 bases between their ends. From the cysteine up to the phenylalanine, the CDR3 has a length of 16 residues. The sequence is cut down to CDR3 DNA, 48 bases in frame from base 1. The germline V gene supplies CDR1 GEAIGNYY and CDR2 EKD. Library construction relied on RT-PCR. Sequencing used an Illumina MiSeq. TCRdb called clones from the public reads with CATT, and repeated DNA sequences were later combined into one row. This sample holds under 6,500 delta-chain clones; about 2.1% were observed only once. The ten largest clones add up to roughly a fifth of the sample.

The sequencing input was gamma-delta T cells. The sequence derives from a human donor. It is not recorded whose cells these are; they may come from a transplant donor. The V and J genes are TRDV2 and TRDJ1; perhaps TRDD3 is the D gene, with 6 bases matching. DNA sequence: TGTGCCTGTGACACCCTACTGGGTCGACAGATCGATAAACTCATCTTT. Its product reads: CACDTLLGRQIDKLIF.